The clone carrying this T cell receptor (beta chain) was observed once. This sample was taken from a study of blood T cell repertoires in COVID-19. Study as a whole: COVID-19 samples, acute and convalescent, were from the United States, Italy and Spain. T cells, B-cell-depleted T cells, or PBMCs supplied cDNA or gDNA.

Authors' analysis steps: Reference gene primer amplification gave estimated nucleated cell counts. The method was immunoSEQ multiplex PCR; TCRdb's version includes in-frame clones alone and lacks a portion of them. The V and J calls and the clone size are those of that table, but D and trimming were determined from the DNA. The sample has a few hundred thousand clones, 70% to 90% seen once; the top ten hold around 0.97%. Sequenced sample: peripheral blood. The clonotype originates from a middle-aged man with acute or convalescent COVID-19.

The CDR3 region has the DNA TGTGCCAGCAGCTTAAGCTCTCCCTCTGGAAACACCATATATTTT. It specifies CASSLSSPSGNTIYF. V gene TRBV7-9 combines with J gene TRBJ1-3; unclear D gene. V was trimmed by 2 bases and J by 0 bases, leaving 8 bases between them. Germline CDR1 reads SEHNR; CDR2 reads FQNEAQ (reference sequence). This CDR3 comprises 15 residues.